The TCR beta chain described here comes from a study of T cells in localized non-small cell lung cancer. Assay used: immunoSEQ multiplex PCR; TCRdb lists only in-frame clones, some missing. The sample includes roughly 38,000 clones, more than 70% of them seen just once. Source: peripheral blood, taken before any cancer treatment. This TCR came from a female donor older than 55 with stage I squamous cell lung carcinoma.

The CDR3 DNA follows: TGCGCCAGCAGCCAAGATAGAGTAGCGGAGCTGTTTTTT. It yields the protein CASSQDRVAELFF. The chain joins TRBV4-3 to TRBJ2-2; D is unresolved. Germline V gene sequence: CDR1 LGHNA, CDR2 YSLEER. The CDR3 sequence is 13 residues long. V lost 0 bases and J lost 10, with 9 bases in between.